A selection of T cell receptor beta chains follows, all from one sample in a study of yellow fever vaccine responses in identical twins. MiXCR, applied by TCRdb to the RT-PCR reads, yields one record per CDR3 protein. This sample has approximately 2,500 distinct CDR3 sequences; about 80% occur once, and the top ten carry 8.8%. The starting material was T cells from blood (PBMCs), unsorted or a sorted subset (not recorded which), obtained before or after yellow fever vaccination (not recorded which). The receptors here all came from a female donor who received the yellow fever vaccine. CDR3s include the opening cysteine and the closing phenylalanine or tryptophan. The order of the fields is V gene, D gene, J gene, CDR3 protein. A D gene is named only where the DNA matches it firmly.

V: TRBV10-1; D: .; J: TRBJ1-1; CDR3: CASRGLDTEAFF
V: TRBV11-3; D: .; J: TRBJ2-5; CDR3: CASSPRTQETQYF
V: TRBV10-3; D: TRBD1; J: TRBJ1-1; CDR3: CATQTGGVTEAFF
V: TRBV18; D: TRBD1; J: TRBJ1-2; CDR3: CASSPASGGPNYGYTF
V: TRBV7-6; D: .; J: TRBJ2-3; CDR3: CASSSRLDAPDTQYF
V: TRBV3-1; D: .; J: TRBJ2-7; CDR3: CASSQGYSTYEQYF
V: TRBV11-2; D: .; J: TRBJ1-1; CDR3: CASSLDRGYSRTEAFF
V: TRBV24-1; D: .; J: TRBJ2-5; CDR3: CATSDPRDFGRTQYF
V: TRBV11-3; D: TRBD2; J: TRBJ2-1; CDR3: CASSLAGGHGGNEQFF
V: TRBV6-2/TRBV6-3; D: .; J: TRBJ2-7; CDR3: CASSIFLYEQYF
V: TRBV7-6; D: .; J: TRBJ2-5; CDR3: CASSLGEETQYF
V: TRBV4-3; D: .; J: TRBJ2-7; CDR3: CASSQDAGNSYEQYF
V: TRBV7-2; D: .; J: TRBJ1-1; CDR3: CASSGRPATEAFF
V: TRBV10-3; D: .; J: TRBJ2-1; CDR3: CAIMVSRSYNEQFF
V: TRBV5-1; D: .; J: TRBJ2-7; CDR3: CASSLEGLLEQYF
V: TRBV9; D: .; J: TRBJ2-5; CDR3: CASSVAVLGVEETQYF
V: TRBV7-3; D: .; J: TRBJ2-3; CDR3: CASSPMTDSRTDTQYF
V: TRBV5-4; D: TRBD2; J: TRBJ2-1; CDR3: CASSFSGSTVGDEQFF
V: TRBV4-1; D: .; J: TRBJ2-7; CDR3: CASSNRALSEQYF
V: TRBV29-1; D: .; J: TRBJ2-1; CDR3: CSVGKQFF
V: TRBV4-3; D: .; J: TRBJ2-1; CDR3: CASSLKDSRNNEQFF
V: TRBV6-2/TRBV6-3; D: TRBD1; J: TRBJ1-6; CDR3: CASSYSNQGVYNSPLHF